The 10 T cell receptor beta chains presented below share a single source sample, sequenced in a study of shared clonotypes between healthy human individuals. Using immunoSEQ multiplex PCR, the repertoire was profiled, and TCRdb retains in-frame clones only, with some absent. The sample records about a million clones, roughly 80% being singletons. Material for sequencing was memory CD4+ T cells from PBMCs. The subset here: CD45RA-negative fraction. These receptors came from a man between 18 and 29 years old in good health. Some clones in this sample may be carry-over from other donors' samples.

The rearrangement joins TRBV7-2 to TRBJ2-1; 7 bases line up with TRBD2. The trim removed 2 bases at V and 0 bases at J, leaving 4 bases unmatched. The CDR3 has 16 residues. In germline, CDR1 is SGHTA, CDR2 FQGNSA. The CDR3 sequence is CASSLYGGSSYNEQFF. The CDR3 region has the DNA TGTGCCAGCAGCTTATACGGCGGGAGCTCCTACAATGAGCAGTTCTTC.

J is TRBJ2-5 and V is TRBV9, with D unresolved. CDR1 and CDR2 (germline): SGDLS, YYNGEE. V dropped 0 bases and J dropped 5 bases, with 14 bases sitting between them. This CDR3 region has 15 residues. This chain's CDR3 is CASSVGAGPSETQYF. CDR3 sequence (DNA): TGTGCCAGCAGCGTAGGGGCAGGCCCCAGTGAGACCCAGTACTTC.

This chain joins TRBV28 and TRBJ1-5; 10 nucleotides match TRBD1. The V gene end was trimmed by 3 bases and the J gene end by 12 bases; junction bases not matched to a gene: 2. The germline V gene encodes CDR1 MDHEN and CDR2 SYDVKM. The CDR3 spans 12 residues. The CDR3 protein is CASSFRDRGQHF. DNA for the CDR3: TGTGCCAGCAGTTTTAGGGACAGGGGCCAGCATTTT.

This chain connects TRBV5-4 to TRBJ1-1; no firm D call. V was cut by 1 base and J by 3 bases, with 13 bases left in between. Germline loops: CDR1 SGHNT, CDR2 YYREEE (reference sequence). There are 15 residues in the CDR3. As DNA, the CDR3 is TGTGCCAGCAGCTTGTCCCCCGGGTTCGACACTGAAGCTTTCTTT. Protein product: CASSLSPGFDTEAFF.

This chain links TRBV2 with TRBJ1-4; TRBD1 agrees at 10 bases. Germline-derived CDR1 and CDR2 are SNHLY and FYNNEI. Trimming removed 6 bases from V and 8 bases from J; junction bases left unmatched: 9. The CDR3 sequence is 15 residues long. The DNA of the CDR3 is TGTGCCAGCAGGGACAGGACAGGGGGAGGAGAAAAACTGTTTTTT. It specifies CASRDRTGGGEKLFF.

Details on this clone: This likely traces to a read error, being one base from a far larger clone. V and J are TRBV30 and TRBJ1-1; D is undetermined. V gave up 0 bases and J gave up 6 bases, with 11 bases separating them. Germline V gives CDR1 GTSNPN, CDR2 SVGIG (reference sequence). This CDR3 contains 13 residues. In DNA form, the CDR3 reads TGTGCCTGGAGTGTATCCGCCCAACCTGAAGCTTTCTTT. Amino acids: CAWSVSAQPEAFF. Full variable domain (rest looked up from reference TRBV30 and TRBJ1-1): SQTIHQWPATLVQPVGSPLSLECTVEGTSNPNLYWYRQAAGRGLQLLFYSVGIGQISSEVPQNLSASRPQDRQFILSSKKLLLSDSGFYLCAWSVSAQPEAFFGQGTRLTVV.

V and J are TRBV4-3 and TRBJ1-1; possible D gene TRBD1, 6 bases. Between the trimmed V and J ends, which lost 3 bases and 2 bases, there was a span of 22 bases. Germline V gives CDR1 LGHNA, CDR2 YSLEER. CDR3 size: 18 residues. The DNA of the CDR3 is TGCGCCAGCAGCCAGGGGACCCCTCCGGGGGGCACTAACACTGAAGCTTTCTTT. Its translation is CASSQGTPPGGTNTEAFF.

This chain joins TRBV11-2 and TRBJ2-5; 8 positions match TRBD1. In germline, CDR1 is SGHAT, CDR2 FQNNGV. There are 16 residues in the CDR3. Trimming cost V 5 bases and J 4 bases; bases outside gene matches: 12. DNA for the CDR3: TGTGCCAGCAGCCCCTCCCGCAGGGGGCTCGGAGAGACCCAGTACTTC. Translating gives CASSPSRRGLGETQYF.

The chain uses TRBV11-2 and TRBJ1-1; D might be TRBD1 (5 bases). Germline assignment: CDR1 SGHAT and CDR2 FQNNGV. With 0 bases removed from V and 11 bases from J, the gap between germline ends came to 13 bases. This CDR3 has 13 residues. The DNA for the CDR3 is TGTGCCAGCAGCTTAGATAGTCAGGGTAAGGCTTTCTTT. Its protein product is CASSLDSQGKAFF.

The genes are TRBV7-2 and TRBJ2-2, with TRBD1 identical over 9 bases. This CDR3 spans 17 amino acids. Germline trimming cut 5 bases from V and 7 bases from J; bases unmatched to any gene: 14. Germline V gives CDR1 SGHTA, CDR2 FQGNSA. The CDR3 nucleotides read TGTGCCAGCAGCCATAAACCGGGACAGGGAAAACTCGGGGAGCTGTTTTTT. Amino acids: CASSHKPGQGKLGELFF. Full variable domain (rest looked up from reference TRBV7-2 and TRBJ2-2): GAGVSQSPSNKVTEKGKDVELRCDPISGHTALYWYRQSLGQGLEFLIYFQGNSAPDKSGLPSDRFSAERTGGSVSTLTIQRTQQEDSAVYLCASSHKPGQGKLGELFFGEGSRLTVL.